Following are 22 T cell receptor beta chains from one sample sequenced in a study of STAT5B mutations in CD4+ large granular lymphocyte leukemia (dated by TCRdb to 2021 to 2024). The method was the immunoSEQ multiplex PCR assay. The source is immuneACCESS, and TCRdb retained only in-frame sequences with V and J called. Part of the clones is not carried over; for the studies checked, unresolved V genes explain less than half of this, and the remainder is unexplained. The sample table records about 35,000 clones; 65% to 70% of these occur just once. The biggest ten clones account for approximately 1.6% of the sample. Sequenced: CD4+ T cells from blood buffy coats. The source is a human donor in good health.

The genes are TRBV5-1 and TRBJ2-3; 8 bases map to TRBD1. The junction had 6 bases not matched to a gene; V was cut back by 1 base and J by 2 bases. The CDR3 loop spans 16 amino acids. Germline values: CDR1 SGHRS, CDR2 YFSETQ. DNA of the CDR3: TGCGCCAGCAGCTTGACAAAGGGACAGGCCACAGATACGCAGTATTTT. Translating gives CASSLTKGQATDTQYF.

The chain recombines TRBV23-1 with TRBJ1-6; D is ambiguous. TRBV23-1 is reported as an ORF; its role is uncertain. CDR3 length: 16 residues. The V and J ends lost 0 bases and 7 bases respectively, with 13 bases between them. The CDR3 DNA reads TGCGCCAGCAGTCAATCTTTCGTCCTAGGGAATTCACCCCTCCACTTT. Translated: CASSQSFVLGNSPLHF.

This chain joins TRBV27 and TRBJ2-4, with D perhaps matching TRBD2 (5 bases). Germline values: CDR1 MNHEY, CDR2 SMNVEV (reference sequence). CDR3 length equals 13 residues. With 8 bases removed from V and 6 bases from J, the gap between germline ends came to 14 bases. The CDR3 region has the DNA TGTGCCAGCGCACCTAACCGGGGAAACATTCAGTACTTC. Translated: CASAPNRGNIQYF.

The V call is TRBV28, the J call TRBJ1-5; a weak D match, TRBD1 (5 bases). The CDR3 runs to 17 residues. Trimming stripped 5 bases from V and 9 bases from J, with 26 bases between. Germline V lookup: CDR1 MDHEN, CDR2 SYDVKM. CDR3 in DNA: TGTGCCAGCAGTCCGAGCCAAGGCGCAGGGTCCAACCGGCCCCAGCATTTT. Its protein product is CASSPSQGAGSNRPQHF. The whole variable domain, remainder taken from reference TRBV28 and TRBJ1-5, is DVKVTQSSRYLVKRTGEKVFLECVQDMDHENMFWYRQDPGLGLRLIYFSYDVKMKEKGDIPEGYSVSREKKERFSLILESASTNQTSMYLCASSPSQGAGSNRPQHFGDGTRLSIL.

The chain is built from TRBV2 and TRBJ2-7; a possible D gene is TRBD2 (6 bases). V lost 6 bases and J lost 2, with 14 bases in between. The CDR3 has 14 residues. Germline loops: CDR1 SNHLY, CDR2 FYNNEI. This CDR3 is CASRSGTGPYEQYF. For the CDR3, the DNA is TGTGCCAGCAGATCCGGGACTGGGCCCTACGAGCAGTACTTC.

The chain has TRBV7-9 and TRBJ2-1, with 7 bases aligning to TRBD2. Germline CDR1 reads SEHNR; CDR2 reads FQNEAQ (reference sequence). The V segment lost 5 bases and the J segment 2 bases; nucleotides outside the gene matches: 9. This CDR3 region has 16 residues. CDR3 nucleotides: TGTGCCAGCAGCCCTCACCGGGACTACCCCTACAATGAGCAGTTCTTC. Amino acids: CASSPHRDYPYNEQFF. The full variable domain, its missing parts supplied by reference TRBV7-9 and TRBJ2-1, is DTGVSQNPRHKITKRGQNVTFRCDPISEHNRLYWYRQTLGQGPEFLTYFQNEAQLEKSRLLSDRFSAERPKGSFSTLEIQRTEQGDSAMYLCASSPHRDYPYNEQFFGPGTRLTVL.

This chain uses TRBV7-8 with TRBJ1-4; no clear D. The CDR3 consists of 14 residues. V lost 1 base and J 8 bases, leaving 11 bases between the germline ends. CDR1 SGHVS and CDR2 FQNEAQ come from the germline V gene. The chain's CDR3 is CASSLGGVREKLFF. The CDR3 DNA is TGTGCCAGCAGCTTAGGGGGAGTAAGGGAAAAACTGTTTTTT.

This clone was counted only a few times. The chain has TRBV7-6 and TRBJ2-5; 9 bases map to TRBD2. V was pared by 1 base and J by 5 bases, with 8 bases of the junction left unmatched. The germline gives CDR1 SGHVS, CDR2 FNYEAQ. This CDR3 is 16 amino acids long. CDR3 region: CASSLGVSGGRETQYF. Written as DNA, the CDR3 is TGTGCCAGCAGCTTAGGGGTTAGCGGGGGTCGGGAGACCCAGTACTTC.

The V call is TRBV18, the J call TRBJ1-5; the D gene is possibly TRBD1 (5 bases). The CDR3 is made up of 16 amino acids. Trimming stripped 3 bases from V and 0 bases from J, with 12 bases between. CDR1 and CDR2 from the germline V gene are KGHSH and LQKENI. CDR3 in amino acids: CASSPTGTASNQPQHF. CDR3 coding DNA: TGTGCCAGCTCACCGACCGGGACGGCTAGCAATCAGCCCCAGCATTTT. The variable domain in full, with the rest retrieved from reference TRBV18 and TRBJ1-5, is NAGVMQNPRHLVRRRGQEARLRCSPMKGHSHVYWYRQLPEEGLKFMVYLQKENIIDESGMPKERFSAEFPKEGPSILRIQQVVRGDSAAYFCASSPTGTASNQPQHFGDGTRLSIL.

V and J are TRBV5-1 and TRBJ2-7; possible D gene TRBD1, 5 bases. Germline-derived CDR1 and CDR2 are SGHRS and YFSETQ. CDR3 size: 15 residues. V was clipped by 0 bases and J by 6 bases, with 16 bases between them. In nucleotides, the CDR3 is TGCGCCAGCAGCTTGGGTGCGGAGCAGGGATCCGAGCAGTACTTC. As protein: CASSLGAEQGSEQYF.

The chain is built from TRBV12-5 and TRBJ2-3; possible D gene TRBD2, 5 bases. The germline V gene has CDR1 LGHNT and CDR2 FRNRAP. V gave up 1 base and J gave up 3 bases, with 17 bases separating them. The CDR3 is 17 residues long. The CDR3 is CASGLGPGRLQTDTQYF. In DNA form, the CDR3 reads TGTGCTAGTGGTTTGGGACCGGGAAGACTCCAGACAGATACGCAGTATTTT.

The CDR3 sequence: CASSLDRALGWADTQYF. For the CDR3, the DNA is TGTGCCAGCAGCTTAGATCGGGCCCTAGGATGGGCAGATACGCAGTATTTT. J is TRBJ2-3 and V is TRBV11-2; D call uncertain. Trimming shortened V by 0 bases and J by 4 bases, and 17 bases separated the two germline ends. This CDR3 comprises 17 residues. Germline CDR1 is SGHAT and CDR2 is FQNNGV. The full variable domain, rest sourced from reference TRBV11-2 and TRBJ2-3, is EAGVAQSPRYKIIEKRQSVAFWCNPISGHATLYWYQQILGQGPKLLIQFQNNGVVDDSQLPKDRFSAERLKGVDSTLKIQPAKLEDSAVYLCASSLDRALGWADTQYFGPGTRLTVL.

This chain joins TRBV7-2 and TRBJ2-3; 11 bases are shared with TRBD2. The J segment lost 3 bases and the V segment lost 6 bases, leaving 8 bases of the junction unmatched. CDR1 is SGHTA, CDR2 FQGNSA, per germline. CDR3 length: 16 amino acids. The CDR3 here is CASSHSSGGRTDTQYF. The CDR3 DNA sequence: TGTGCCAGCAGTCATTCTAGCGGGGGGCGGACAGATACGCAGTATTTT.

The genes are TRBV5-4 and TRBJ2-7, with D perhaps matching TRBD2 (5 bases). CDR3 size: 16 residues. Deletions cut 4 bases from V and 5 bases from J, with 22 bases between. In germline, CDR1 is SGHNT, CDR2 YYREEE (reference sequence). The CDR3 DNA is TGTGCCAGCAGCCCCCTCGCCGGGGTTTCGGTTCACGAGCAGTACTTC. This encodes CASSPLAGVSVHEQYF.

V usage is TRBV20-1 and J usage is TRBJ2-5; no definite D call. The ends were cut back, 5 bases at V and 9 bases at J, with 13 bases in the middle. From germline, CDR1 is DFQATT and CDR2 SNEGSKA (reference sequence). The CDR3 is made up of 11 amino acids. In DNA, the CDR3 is TGCAGTGCTGAGGCGGTCTGGGCCCAGTACTTC. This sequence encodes CSAEAVWAQYF.

CDR3 bases: TGCGCCAGCAGCCAAAGGACTAGCGGCACAGATACGCAGTATTTT. Residues: CASSQRTSGTDTQYF. V is TRBV4-1 and J is TRBJ2-3; 9 bases align to TRBD2. Germline V gene data show CDR1 as MGHRA and CDR2 as YSYEKL. The CDR3 totals 15 residues. Losses at the gene ends were 2 bases for V and 1 base for J; bases not matched to a gene: 1.

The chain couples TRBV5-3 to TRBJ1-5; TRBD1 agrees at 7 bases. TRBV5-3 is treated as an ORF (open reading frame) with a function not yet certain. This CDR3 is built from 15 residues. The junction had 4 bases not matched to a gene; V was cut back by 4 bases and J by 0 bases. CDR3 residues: CARSQDRNSNQPQHF. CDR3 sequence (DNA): TGTGCCAGAAGCCAGGACAGGAATAGCAATCAGCCCCAGCATTTT.

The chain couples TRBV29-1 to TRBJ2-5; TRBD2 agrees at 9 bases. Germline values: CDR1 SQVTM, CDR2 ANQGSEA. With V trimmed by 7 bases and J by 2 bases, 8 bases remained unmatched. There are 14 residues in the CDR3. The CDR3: CSATLAGRQETQYF. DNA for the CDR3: TGCAGCGCAACGCTAGCGGGGAGGCAAGAGACCCAGTACTTC.

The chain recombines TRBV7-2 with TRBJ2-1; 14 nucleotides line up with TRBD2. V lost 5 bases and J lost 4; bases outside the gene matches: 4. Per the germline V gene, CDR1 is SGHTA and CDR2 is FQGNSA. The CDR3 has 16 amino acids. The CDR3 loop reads CASSPRTSGGYNEQFF. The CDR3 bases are TGTGCCAGCAGCCCTAGGACTAGCGGGGGGTACAATGAGCAGTTCTTC.

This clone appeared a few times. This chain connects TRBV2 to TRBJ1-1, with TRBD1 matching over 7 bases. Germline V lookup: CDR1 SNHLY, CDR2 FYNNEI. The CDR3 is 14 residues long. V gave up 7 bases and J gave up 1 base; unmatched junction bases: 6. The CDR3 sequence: CASTKQGSNTEAFF. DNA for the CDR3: TGTGCCAGCACTAAACAGGGGTCGAACACTGAAGCTTTCTTT.

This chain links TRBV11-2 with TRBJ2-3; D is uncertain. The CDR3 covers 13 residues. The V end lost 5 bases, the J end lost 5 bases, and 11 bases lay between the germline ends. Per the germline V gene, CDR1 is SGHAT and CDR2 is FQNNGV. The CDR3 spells CASSAGPRDTQYF. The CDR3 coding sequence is TGTGCCAGCAGCGCAGGACCGAGAGATACGCAGTATTTT.

In DNA form, the CDR3 reads TGTGCCAGCAGTCGCAGACTTAACACCGGGGAGCTGTTTTTT. Amino acids: CASSRRLNTGELFF. V gene TRBV27 combines with J gene TRBJ2-2, with D unresolved. Trimming removed 5 bases from V and 2 bases from J, with 9 bases in between. This CDR3 has 14 residues. The germline V gene encodes CDR1 MNHEY and CDR2 SMNVEV (reference sequence).